The table lists the clone carrying this TCR beta chain with many counts. Antigen: not known. These data are taken from a study of early T cells in non-severe SARS-CoV-2 infection. As for the study in general: Sequencing was performed on bulk RNA from unsorted whole blood, leaving chains unpaired. Findings and limits, study-wide: Using VDJdb, the matching emphasized anti-spike CD8 responses while missing private and CD4 specificities.

As part of library construction, unique molecular identifiers were attached to individual cDNA molecules. TCRdb re-analysed the 5' RACE reads in MiXCR, keeping a single row per CDR3 protein. The sample has some 67,000 distinct CDR3 sequences, approximately 13% seen once; the top ten hold 5.2%. Trimming took 5 bases from V and 6 from J, leaving 11 bases between them. This CDR3 contains 13 residues. CDR1 is MNHEY and CDR2 is SVGAGI in the germline V gene. V and J are TRBV6-5 and TRBJ2-1, with a weak D call TRBD1 (6 bases). Specimen: whole blood. The receptor was derived from an adult who was a healthcare worker with PCR-confirmed SARS-CoV-2 infection or an uninfected control (not recorded which). CDR3 loop: CASSQVQGNEQFF. In DNA form, the CDR3 reads TGTGCCAGCAGTCAAGTACAGGGCAATGAGCAGTTCTTC.